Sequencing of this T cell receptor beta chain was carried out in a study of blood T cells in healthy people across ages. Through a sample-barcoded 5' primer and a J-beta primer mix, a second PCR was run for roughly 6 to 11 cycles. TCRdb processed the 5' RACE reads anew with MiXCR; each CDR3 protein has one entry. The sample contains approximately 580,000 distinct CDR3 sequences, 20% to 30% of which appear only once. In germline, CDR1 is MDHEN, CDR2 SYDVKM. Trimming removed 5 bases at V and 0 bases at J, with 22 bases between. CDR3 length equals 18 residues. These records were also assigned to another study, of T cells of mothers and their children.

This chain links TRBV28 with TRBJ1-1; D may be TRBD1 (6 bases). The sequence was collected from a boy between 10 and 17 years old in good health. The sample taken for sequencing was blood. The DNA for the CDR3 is TGTGCCAGCAGTAATTACTACTGGAGGGGGACGATGAACACTGAAGCTTTCTTT. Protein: CASSNYYWRGTMNTEAFF.